This TCR beta chain was recorded in a study of shared clonotypes between healthy human individuals. Study observations and caveats: A few donors held approximately 4.6% of naive CD4 clonotypes in common.

On this clone: Its antigen remains unidentified.

Naive CD8 cells comprised CD45RO-negative, CCR7-positively selected cells, excluding terminally differentiated effector memory CD45RA+ cells. All donors were healthy HIV-negative adults lacking recent acute infections or vaccinations. Per germline, CDR1 LGHNA and CDR2 YSLEER. This CDR3 is 16 amino acids long. V dropped 4 bases and J dropped 4; count of bases not matched to a gene: 4. TCRdb's table, derived via immunoSEQ multiplex PCR, lists solely in-frame clones and lacks some. The sample consists of about 2.1 million clones, about 94% of them appearing once. The receptor comes from a young man in good health. Some clones in this sample may be carry-over from other donors' samples. The chain combines TRBV4-3 with TRBJ2-2; 12 positions agree with TRBD2. Source material: naive CD8+ T cells from PBMCs. The CDR3: CASSPWTSGVTGELFF. The CDR3 nucleotides read TGCGCCAGCAGCCCTTGGACTAGCGGGGTCACCGGGGAGCTGTTTTTT.